This T cell receptor beta chain was identified during a study of cytomegalovirus exposure and HLA in healthy donors. Study information: Out of 150 million to 200 million T cells, an earlier analysis found 117 million unique TCR beta sequences in total.

Overall study results and limits: A later analysis reported that several of the most significant clusters appeared to be linked to common viral pathogens, among them Epstein-Barr virus. Earlier analysis looked at TCR beta V segments, and most were productive about 87% or about 30% of the time.

Comment on this clone: Its specificity is not known.

The germline gives CDR1 SGHTA, CDR2 FQGTGA. The V segment lost 6 bases and the J segment 6 bases; nucleotides outside the gene matches: 6. CDR3 length: 15 residues. Both 60 Vbeta primers and 13 Jbeta primers went into the PCR. TCRdb keeps only in-frame clones here, not all; method: immunoSEQ multiplex PCR. The data show roughly 120,000 clones, about four fifths seen once. The sequencing input was PBMCs. The V call is TRBV7-3, the J call TRBJ2-1, with 12 bases identical to TRBD2. The receptor was isolated from a man aged 18 to 29 in good health and CMV-seronegative. The CDR3 coding sequence is TGTGCCAGCAGTTCACTAGCGGGAGGACCCAATGAGCAGTTCTTC. Translation gives CASSSLAGGPNEQFF.